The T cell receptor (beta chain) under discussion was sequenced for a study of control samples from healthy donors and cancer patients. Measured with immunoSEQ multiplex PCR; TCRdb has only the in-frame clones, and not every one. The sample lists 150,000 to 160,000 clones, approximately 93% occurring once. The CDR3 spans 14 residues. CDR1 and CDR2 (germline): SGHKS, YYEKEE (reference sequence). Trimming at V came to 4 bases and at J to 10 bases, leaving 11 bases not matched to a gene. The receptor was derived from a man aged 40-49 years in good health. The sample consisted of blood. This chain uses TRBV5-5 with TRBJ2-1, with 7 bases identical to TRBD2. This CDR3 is CASSPPTSQGEQFF. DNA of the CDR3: TGTGCCAGCAGCCCCCCGACTAGCCAAGGGGAGCAGTTCTTC. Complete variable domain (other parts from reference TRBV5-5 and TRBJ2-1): DAGVTQSPTHLIKTRGQQVTLRCSPISGHKSVSWYQQVLGQGPQFIFQYYEKEERGRGNFPDRFSARQFPNYSSELNVNALLLGDSALYLCASSPPTSQGEQFFGPGTRLTVL.